The sequence of this TCR beta chain was determined in a study of blood T cell repertoires in COVID-19. Across the whole study: The study drew acute and convalescent COVID-19 samples from the United States, Italy and Spain. Sources were T cells, B-cell-depleted T cells, or PBMCs; the material itself was cDNA or gDNA.

This clone was seen only once. Categorization into cohorts depended on clinical history that participants reported. Recovery among Cohort 3 donors was established by two negative PCRs, clearance, or symptom resolution. Data came from immunoSEQ multiplex PCR; TCRdb stores just in-frame clones and leaves some out. The data show around 150,000 clones, approximately 79% seen once. This CDR3 spans 14 amino acids. V lost 0 bases, J lost 5 bases, and 0 bases stayed unmatched. Germline V gene data show CDR1 as SGHVS and CDR2 as FQNEAQ. Sequencing was done on a sample of PBMCs or T cells enriched from blood (not recorded which). The chain uses TRBV7-8 and TRBJ2-1; TRBD1 aligns across 8 bases. This receptor was obtained from a woman between 45 and 65 years old who had recovered from COVID-19. CDR3 region: CASSLATGDNEQFF. In DNA, the CDR3 is TGTGCCAGCAGCTTAGCGACAGGGGACAATGAGCAGTTCTTC. Together with reference TRBV7-8 and TRBJ2-1, the CDR3 gives the full variable domain: GAGVSQSPRYKVAKRGQDVALRCDPISGHVSLFWYQQALGQGPEFLTYFQNEAQLDKSGLPSDRFFAERPEGSVSTLKIQRTQQEDSAVYLCASSLATGDNEQFFGPGTRLTVL.